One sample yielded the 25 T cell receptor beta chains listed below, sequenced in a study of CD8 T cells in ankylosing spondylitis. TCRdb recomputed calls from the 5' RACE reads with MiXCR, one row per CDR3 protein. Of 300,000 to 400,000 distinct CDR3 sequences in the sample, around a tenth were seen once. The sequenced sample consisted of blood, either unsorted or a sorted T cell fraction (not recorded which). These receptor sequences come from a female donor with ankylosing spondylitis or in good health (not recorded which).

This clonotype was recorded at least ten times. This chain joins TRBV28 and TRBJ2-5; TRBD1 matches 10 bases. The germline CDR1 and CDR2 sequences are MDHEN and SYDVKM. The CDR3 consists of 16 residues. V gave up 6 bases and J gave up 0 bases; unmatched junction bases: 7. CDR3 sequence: CASSPDRGRNQETQYF. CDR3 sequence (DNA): TGTGCCAGCAGCCCAGACAGGGGGCGCAACCAAGAGACCCAGTACTTC.

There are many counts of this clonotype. CDR3: CASSKARGSGRFPDTQYF. In nucleotides, the CDR3 is TGTGCCAGCAGCAAAGCGCGCGGTAGCGGGAGGTTCCCAGATACGCAGTATTTT. This chain uses TRBV21-1 with TRBJ2-3; TRBD2 is taken as the D call from the table, unchecked against the DNA. TRBV21-1 is a listed pseudogene. The CDR3 has 18 amino acids.

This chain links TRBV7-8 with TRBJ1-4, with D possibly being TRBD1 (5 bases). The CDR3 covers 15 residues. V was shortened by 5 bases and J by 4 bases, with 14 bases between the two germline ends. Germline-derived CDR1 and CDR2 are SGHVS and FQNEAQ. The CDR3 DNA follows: TGTGCCAGCAGCCGCCCCGGGGGAGATAATGAAAAACTGTTTTTT. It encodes CASSRPGGDNEKLFF.

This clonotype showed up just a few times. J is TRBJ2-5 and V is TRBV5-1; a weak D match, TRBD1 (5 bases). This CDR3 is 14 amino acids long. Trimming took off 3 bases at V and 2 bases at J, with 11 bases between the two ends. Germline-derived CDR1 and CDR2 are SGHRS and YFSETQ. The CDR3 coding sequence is TGCGCCAGCAGCTATGGACAATCTCAAGAGACCCAGTACTTC. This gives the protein CASSYGQSQETQYF.

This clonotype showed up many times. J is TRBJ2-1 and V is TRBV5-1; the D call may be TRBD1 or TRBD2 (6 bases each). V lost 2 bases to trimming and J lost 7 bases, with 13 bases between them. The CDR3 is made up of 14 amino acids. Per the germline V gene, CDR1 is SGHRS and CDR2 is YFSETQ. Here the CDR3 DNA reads TGCGCCAGCAGCTTTAGTAGGGGGGTTAATGAGCAGTTCTTC. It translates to CASSFSRGVNEQFF.

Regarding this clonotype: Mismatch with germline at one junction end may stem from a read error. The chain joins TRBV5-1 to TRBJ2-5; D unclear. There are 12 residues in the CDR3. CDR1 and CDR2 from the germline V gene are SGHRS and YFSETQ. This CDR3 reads CTSSTGQETQYF. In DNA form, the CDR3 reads TGCACCAGCAGCACGGGCCAAGAGACCCAGTACTTC.

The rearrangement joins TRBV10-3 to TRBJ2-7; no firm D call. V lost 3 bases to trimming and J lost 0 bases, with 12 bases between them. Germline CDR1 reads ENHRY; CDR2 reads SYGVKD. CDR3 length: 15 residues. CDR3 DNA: TGTGCCATCAGTGACCGGGCCTTGGGCTCCTACGAGCAGTACTTC. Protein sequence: CAISDRALGSYEQYF.

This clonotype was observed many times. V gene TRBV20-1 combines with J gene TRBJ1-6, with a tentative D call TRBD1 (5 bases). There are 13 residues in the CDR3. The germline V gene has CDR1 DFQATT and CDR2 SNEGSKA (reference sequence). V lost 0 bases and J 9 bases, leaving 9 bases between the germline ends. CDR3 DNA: TGCAGTGCTAGAGATCAGGGTTTTTCACCCCTCCACTTT. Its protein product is CSARDQGFSPLHF.

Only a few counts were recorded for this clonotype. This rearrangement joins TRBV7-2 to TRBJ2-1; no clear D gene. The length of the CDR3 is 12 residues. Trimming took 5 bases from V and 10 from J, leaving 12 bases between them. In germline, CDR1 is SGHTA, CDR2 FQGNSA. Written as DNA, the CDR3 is TGTGCCAGCAGCCGCGCGATGAACGAGCAGTTCTTC. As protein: CASSRAMNEQFF.

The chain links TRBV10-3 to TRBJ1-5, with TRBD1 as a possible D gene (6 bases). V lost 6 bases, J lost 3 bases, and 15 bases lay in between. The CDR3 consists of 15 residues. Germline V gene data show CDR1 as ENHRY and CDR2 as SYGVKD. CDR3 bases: TGTGCCATCAGACCCGAAACAGGGAACAATCAGCCCCAGCATTTT. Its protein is CAIRPETGNNQPQHF.

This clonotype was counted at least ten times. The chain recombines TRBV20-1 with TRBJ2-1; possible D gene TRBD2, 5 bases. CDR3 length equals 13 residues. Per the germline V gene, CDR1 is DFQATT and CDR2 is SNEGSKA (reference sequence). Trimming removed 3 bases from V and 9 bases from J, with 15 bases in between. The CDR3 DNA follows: TGCAGTGCTAGTTTAGCGAGCGGTAGTGAGCAGTTCTTC. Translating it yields CSASLASGSEQFF.

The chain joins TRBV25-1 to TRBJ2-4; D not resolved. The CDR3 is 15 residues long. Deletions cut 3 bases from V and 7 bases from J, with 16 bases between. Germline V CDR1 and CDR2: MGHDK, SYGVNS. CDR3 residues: CASSDETARPNIQYF. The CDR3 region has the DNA TGTGCCAGCAGTGACGAAACGGCCAGGCCCAACATTCAGTACTTC.

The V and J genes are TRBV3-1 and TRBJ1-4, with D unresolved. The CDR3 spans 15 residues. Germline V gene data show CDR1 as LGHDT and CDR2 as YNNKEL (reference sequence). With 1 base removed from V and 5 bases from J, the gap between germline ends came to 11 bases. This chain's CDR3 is CASSQGSGWNEKLFF. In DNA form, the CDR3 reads TGTGCCAGCAGCCAAGGTTCGGGGTGGAATGAAAAACTGTTTTTT. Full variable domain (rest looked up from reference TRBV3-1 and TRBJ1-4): DTAVSQTPKYLVTQMGNDKSIKCEQNLGHDTMYWYKQDSKKFLKIMFSYNNKELIINETVPNRFSPKSPDKAHLNLHINSLELGDSAVYFCASSQGSGWNEKLFFGSGTQLSVL.

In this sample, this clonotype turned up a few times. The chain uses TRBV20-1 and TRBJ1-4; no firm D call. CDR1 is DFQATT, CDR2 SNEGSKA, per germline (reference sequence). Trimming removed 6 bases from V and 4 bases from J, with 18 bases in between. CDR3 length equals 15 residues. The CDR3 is CSAPIYPDINEKLFF. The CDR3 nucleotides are TGCAGTGCACCCATATACCCCGATATTAATGAAAAACTGTTTTTT.

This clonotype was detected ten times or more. The CDR3 region has the DNA TGTGCCAGCAGTTTATCAGGAAGATACTATGGCTACACCTTC. Translated, it gives CASSLSGRYYGYTF. The chain is built from TRBV12-3 or TRBV12-4 and TRBJ1-2, with D unclear. This CDR3 has 14 residues. V shed 2 bases and J shed 3 bases, with 10 bases lying between them.

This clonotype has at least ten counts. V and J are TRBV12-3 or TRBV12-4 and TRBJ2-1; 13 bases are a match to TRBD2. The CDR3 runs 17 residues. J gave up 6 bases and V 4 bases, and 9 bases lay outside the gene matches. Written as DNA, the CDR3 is TGTGCCAGCAGTTCCCGGACTAGCGGGAGTTCCCTCAATGAGCAGTTCTTC. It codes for CASSSRTSGSSLNEQFF.

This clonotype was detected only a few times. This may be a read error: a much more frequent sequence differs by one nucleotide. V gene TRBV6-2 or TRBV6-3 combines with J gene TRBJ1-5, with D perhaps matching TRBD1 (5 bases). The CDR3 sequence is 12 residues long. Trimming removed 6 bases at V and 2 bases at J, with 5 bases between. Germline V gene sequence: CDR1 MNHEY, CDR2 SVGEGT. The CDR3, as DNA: TGTGCCAGCAGACAGGGCAATCAGCCCCAGCATTTT. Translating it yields CASRQGNQPQHF.

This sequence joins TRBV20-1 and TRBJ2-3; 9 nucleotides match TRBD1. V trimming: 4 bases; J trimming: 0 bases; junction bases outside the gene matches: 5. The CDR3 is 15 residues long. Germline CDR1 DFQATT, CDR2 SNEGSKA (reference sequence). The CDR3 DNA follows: TGCAGTGCTACCCATGGACAGGGGAGCACAGATACGCAGTATTTT. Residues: CSATHGQGSTDTQYF.

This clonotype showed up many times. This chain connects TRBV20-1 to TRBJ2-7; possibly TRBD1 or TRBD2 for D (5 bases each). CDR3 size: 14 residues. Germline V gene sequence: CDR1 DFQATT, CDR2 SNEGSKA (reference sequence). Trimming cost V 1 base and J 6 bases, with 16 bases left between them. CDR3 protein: CSARARGVLVEQYF. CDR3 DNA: TGCAGTGCTAGAGCGCGAGGGGTATTAGTCGAGCAGTACTTC.

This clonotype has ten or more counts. This chain's CDR3 is CSIEQGNTEAFF. CDR3 DNA: TGCAGTATCGAACAGGGGAACACTGAAGCTTTCTTT. The V and J genes are TRBV20-1 and TRBJ1-1, with D perhaps TRBD1 (6 bases). From germline, CDR1 is DFQATT and CDR2 SNEGSKA (reference sequence). The germline V and J ends were trimmed by 8 bases and 1 base, with 11 bases remaining between them. This CDR3 has 12 amino acids.

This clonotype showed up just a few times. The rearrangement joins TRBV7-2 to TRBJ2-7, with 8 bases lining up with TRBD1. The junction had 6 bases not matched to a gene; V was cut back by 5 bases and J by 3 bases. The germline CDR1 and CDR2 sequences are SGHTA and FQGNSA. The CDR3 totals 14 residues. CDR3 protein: CASSHGTGIYEQYF. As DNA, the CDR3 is TGTGCCAGCAGCCACGGGACAGGAATCTACGAGCAGTACTTC.

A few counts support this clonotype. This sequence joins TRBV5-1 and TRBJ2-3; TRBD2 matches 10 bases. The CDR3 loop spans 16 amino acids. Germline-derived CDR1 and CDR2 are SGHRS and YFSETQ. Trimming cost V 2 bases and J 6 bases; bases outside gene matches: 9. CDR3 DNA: TGCGCCAGCAGCTTCCAAGCGGGGGGGCACCCCGATACGCAGTATTTT. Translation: CASSFQAGGHPDTQYF.

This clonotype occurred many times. CDR3 sequence: CSVVGSEGKASYEQYF. DNA of the CDR3: TGCAGCGTTGTTGGATCTGAGGGGAAGGCATCCTACGAGCAGTACTTC. V and J are TRBV29-1 and TRBJ2-7, with D perhaps matching TRBD1 or TRBD2 (5 bases each). V was pared by 4 bases and J by 1 base, with 20 bases between. This CDR3 is 16 amino acids long. Germline loops: CDR1 SQVTM, CDR2 ANQGSEA.

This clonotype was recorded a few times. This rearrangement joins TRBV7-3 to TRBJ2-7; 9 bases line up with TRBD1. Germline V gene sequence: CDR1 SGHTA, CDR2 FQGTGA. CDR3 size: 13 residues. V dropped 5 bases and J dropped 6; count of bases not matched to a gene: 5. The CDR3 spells CASSLLTGGEQYF. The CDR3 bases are TGTGCCAGCAGCCTTCTGACAGGGGGCGAGCAGTACTTC.

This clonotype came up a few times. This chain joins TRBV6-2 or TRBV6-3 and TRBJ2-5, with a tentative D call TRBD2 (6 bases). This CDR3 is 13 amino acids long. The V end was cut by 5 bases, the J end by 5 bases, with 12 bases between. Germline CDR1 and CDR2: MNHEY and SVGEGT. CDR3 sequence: CASSADYRETQYF. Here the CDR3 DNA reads TGTGCCAGCAGTGCGGACTACCGGGAGACCCAGTACTTC.